One sample yielded the 5 T cell receptor delta chains listed below, sequenced in a study of γδ T cells in repeated Plasmodium falciparum infection. Vgamma9/Vdelta2+ and Vdelta2-negative gammadelta T cells were flow-sorted from PBMC for bulk sequencing. TCRdb reran clone calling via CATT on the multiplex PCR reads. Among 55,000 to 70,000 delta-chain clones listed, around 1.7% were seen once. The sequenced material came from gamma-delta T cells from blood. The receptors originated from a pool of human donors (malaria-infected and uninfected, not separated).

This clone was counted ten times or more. This DNA's translation and the protein TCRdb lists, from a much larger clone, do not match at residue 5, likely due to a read error; the protein shown is translated from the DNA. J is TRDJ1 and V is TRDV1; no reliable D call. The ends were cut back, 4 bases at V and 0 bases at J, with 9 bases in the middle. Germline CDR1 TSWWSYY, CDR2 QGS. This CDR3 has 14 amino acids. The CDR3 region is CALGVPKYTDKLIF. The CDR3 DNA is TGTGCTCTTGGGGTTCCCAAGTACACCGATAAACTCATCTTT.

This clone has a count of ten or more. The protein TCRdb gives is from a much larger clone and does not agree with this DNA's translation at residue 7, likely a read error; the protein shown here comes from the DNA. The rearrangement links TRDV1 to TRDJ1, with 12 bases matching TRDD3. J was trimmed by 6 bases and V by 5 bases; bases with no gene match: 25. The CDR3 length is 21 residues. The germline V gene has CDR1 TSWWSYY and CDR2 QGS. CDR3 amino acids: CALGHTTEYWGIPCPVHKLIF. The CDR3 DNA is TGTGCTCTTGGGCATACGACGGAGTACTGGGGGATACCCTGCCCTGTTCATAAACTCATCTTT.

The table lists this clone with a few counts. A single base is all that separates this from a far larger clone, so a read error is likely. Other DNA sequences in this specimen translate into the identical CDR3. This rearrangement joins TRDV1 to TRDJ1, with 7 bases aligning to TRDD3. CDR3 length: 17 amino acids. Germline values: CDR1 TSWWSYY, CDR2 QGS. V lost 2 bases and J lost 8; bases outside the gene matches: 17. This chain's CDR3 is CALGEWVYLLGDLKLIF. The CDR3 coding sequence is TGTGCTCTTGGGGAATGGGTCTACCTCTTGGGGGACTTAAAACTCATCTTT.

The table lists this clone with a few counts. TCRdb's protein, taken from a much larger clone, differs from this DNA's translation at residue 6, likely owing to a read error; the protein displayed comes from the DNA. The rearrangement links TRDV1 to TRDJ1; 13 bases are shared with TRDD3. V trimming: 1 base; J trimming: 0 bases; junction bases outside the gene matches: 14. CDR1 is TSWWSYY, CDR2 QGS, per germline. This CDR3 region has 21 residues. The CDR3 DNA follows: TGTGCTCTTGGGGAACCCCTTCCTACTTTACTGGGGGATACGCACACCGATAAACTCATCTTT. It encodes CALGEPLPTLLGDTHTDKLIF.

There are a few counts of this clone. A read error is the likely source, as a far larger clone sits one nucleotide away. Other DNA sequences within the sample encode an identical CDR3. The chain couples TRDV1 to TRDJ1; TRDD3 agrees at 9 bases. Here the J gene came from matching the DNA to germline, since TCRdb omits it. Germline loops: CDR1 TSWWSYY, CDR2 QGS. CDR3 length: 22 amino acids. CDR3: CALGDYFPFGIHWGTYTDKLIF. CDR3 sequence (DNA): TGCGCTCTTGGGGACTATTTTCCCTTCGGTATTCACTGGGGGACATACACCGATAAACTCATCTTT.